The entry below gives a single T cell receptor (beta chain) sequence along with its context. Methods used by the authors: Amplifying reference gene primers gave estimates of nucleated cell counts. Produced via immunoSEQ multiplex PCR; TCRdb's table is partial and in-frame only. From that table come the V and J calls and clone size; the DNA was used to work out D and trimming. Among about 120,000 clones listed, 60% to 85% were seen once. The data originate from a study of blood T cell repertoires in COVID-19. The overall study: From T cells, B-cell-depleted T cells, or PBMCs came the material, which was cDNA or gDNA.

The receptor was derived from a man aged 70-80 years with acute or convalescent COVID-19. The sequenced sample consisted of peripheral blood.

In DNA, the CDR3 is TGTGCCAGCTCACCCGCGGGACAGGGCACTGAAGCTTTCTTT. Translating it yields CASSPAGQGTEAFF. The chain combines TRBV18 with TRBJ1-1; 9 bases are a match to TRBD1. The trim removed 3 bases at V and 4 bases at J, leaving 3 bases unmatched. CDR1 and CDR2 (germline): KGHSH, LQKENI. The CDR3 length is 14 residues.